Listed below are T cell receptor beta chains from one sample, sequenced in a study of cytomegalovirus exposure and HLA in healthy donors. Profiling relied on immunoSEQ multiplex PCR, and the TCRdb table lists in-frame clones only, not all of them. The table has about 100,000 clones, approximately 80% seen once; the top ten hold roughly 8.9%. The sample comprised PBMCs. The receptors originated from a male donor in good health and CMV-seropositive. Each CDR3 is given with its conserved first and last residue. The order of the fields is V gene, CDR3 length, clone size, J gene, D gene, CDR3 DNA, CDR3 protein. D genes are given only for firm matches. Not all rows give a size; the values are once, few, many and, for expanded clones, a class.

TRBV6-5	13	.	TRBJ2-2	TRBD2	TGTGCCAGCAAGGCGGGAGTGGCCGGGGAGCTGTTTTTT	CASKAGVAGELFF
TRBV6-1	13	.	TRBJ1-1	.	TGTGCCAGCAGTGACCAGTTGAACACTGAAGCTTTCTTT	CASSDQLNTEAFF
TRBV9	14	.	TRBJ2-7	TRBD1	TGTGCCAGCAGCGTCCGACAGGGAGACTACGAGCAGTACTTC	CASSVRQGDYEQYF
TRBV18	14	.	TRBJ2-5	.	TGTGCCAGCTCACCAGCTAGCAGCCAAGAGACCCAGTACTTC	CASSPASSQETQYF
TRBV19	17	.	TRBJ1-4	.	TGTGCCACCAACTCGCGGGGGACTCCCAACACTAATGAAAAACTGTTTTTT	CATNSRGTPNTNEKLFF
TRBV19	14	once	TRBJ1-4	TRBD1	TGTGCCAGTAGTCCTTGGGACAGTCGAGAAAAACTGTTTTTT	CASSPWDSREKLFF
TRBV29-1	17	.	TRBJ1-1	.	TGCAGCGCCTCATCCGGACTGGGGTGGGGGGTTAACACTGAAGCTTTCTTT	CSASSGLGWGVNTEAFF
TRBV5-1	14	.	TRBJ2-3	.	TGCGCCAGCAGCTTGGCCCCAGGCACAGATACGCAGTATTTT	CASSLAPGTDTQYF
TRBV16	11	.	TRBJ1-1	.	TGTGCCAGCAGCCCAGGCACTGAAGCTTTCTTT	CASSPGTEAFF
TRBV5-6	16	.	TRBJ2-7	TRBD1	TGTGCCAGCAGCTTGCTGCCGGGACAGGGGGCCTACGAGCAGTACTTC	CASSLLPGQGAYEQYF
TRBV7-9	13	.	TRBJ2-7	.	TGTGCCAGCAGCTTCAGGGGAGTCTACGAGCAGTACTTC	CASSFRGVYEQYF
TRBV7-3	13	.	TRBJ2-6	.	TGTGCCAGCAGCTCCCGGGGGGCCAACGTCCTGACTTTC	CASSSRGANVLTF
TRBV30	14	.	TRBJ2-3	.	TGTGCCTGGAGCGGACTAACTAGCACAGATACGCAGTATTTT	CAWSGLTSTDTQYF
TRBV27	13	.	TRBJ2-7	.	TGTGCCAGCAGTTTAGCGGCTACCTACGAGCAGTACTTC	CASSLAATYEQYF
TRBV27	16	.	TRBJ1-5	TRBD1	TGTGCCAGCAGACTCGGGACAGCACCCCTCAATCAGCCCCAGCATTTT	CASRLGTAPLNQPQHF
TRBV4-1	16	.	TRBJ1-3	.	TGCGCCAGCAGCCAAGGGGCAGGGTTCACTGGAAACACCATATATTTT	CASSQGAGFTGNTIYF
TRBV5-8	12	.	TRBJ2-1	.	TGTGCCAGCAGCTTGGACAGCCTGGAGCAGTTCTTC	CASSLDSLEQFF
TRBV9	13	once	TRBJ2-7	.	TGTGCCAGCAGCGGCGCTAGTGGTCACGAGCAGTACTTC	CASSGASGHEQYF
TRBV30	14	.	TRBJ2-7	TRBD1	TGTGCCTGGAGTGACGGACAGGGTGGCTACGAGCAGTACTTC	CAWSDGQGGYEQYF
TRBV5-4	15	.	TRBJ2-1	.	TGTGCCAGCAGCTTGGGACTCCCCTCCTACAATGAGCAGTTCTTC	CASSLGLPSYNEQFF
TRBV7-2	13	.	TRBJ2-4	.	TGTGCCAGCAGCTCCTCTCTCCAGAACATTCAGTACTTC	CASSSSLQNIQYF
TRBV5-4	15	.	TRBJ2-5	.	TGTGCCAGCAGCTTTGGGGGAGGAAGCAGGGAGACCCAGTACTTC	CASSFGGGSRETQYF
TRBV19	13	.	TRBJ2-1	.	TGTGCCAGTAGTTTAAACGGCTACAATGAGCAGTTCTTC	CASSLNGYNEQFF
TRBV6-5	15	.	TRBJ2-7	TRBD2	TGTGCCAGCAGTTACTCTTTACTGGCGGGAGACGAGCAGTACTTC	CASSYSLLAGDEQYF
TRBV19	15	few	TRBJ2-6	.	TGTGCCAGTAGCCTTGGGGGCGCTGGGGCCAACGTCCTGACTTTC	CASSLGGAGANVLTF
TRBV18	14	.	TRBJ2-7	TRBD1	TGTGCCAGCTCACACCGGGACAGATCCTACGAGCAGTACTTC	CASSHRDRSYEQYF
TRBV29-1	13	.	TRBJ2-1	.	TGCAGCGTTGTTCGGTCAGGCTCAGGTGAGCAGTTCTTC	CSVVRSGSGEQFF
TRBV18	14	.	TRBJ2-4	.	TGTGCCAGCTCATTGGGCGCCTCAGGAAACAGTCAGTACTTC	CASSLGASGNSQYF
TRBV6-6	16	few	TRBJ2-7	TRBD1	TGTGCCAGCAGTTTAAAACAGGGGGCGCTTTCCTACGAGCAGTACTTC	CASSLKQGALSYEQYF
TRBV4-1	15	.	TRBJ2-1	TRBD2	TGCGCCAGCAGCCCATTAGCGGGAGGAAACAATGAGCAGTTCTTC	CASSPLAGGNNEQFF
TRBV28	15	.	TRBJ2-5	TRBD1	TGTGCCAGCAGCCGACCAACAGGGGGCGCGGAGACCCAGTACTTC	CASSRPTGGAETQYF
TRBV28	15	.	TRBJ2-1	TRBD2	TGTGCCAGCAGTTTAACCTCTCTAGCGGGGAATGAGCAGTTCTTC	CASSLTSLAGNEQFF
TRBV5-1	11	few	TRBJ2-5	.	TGCGCCAGCAGCTTGCGAGAGACCCAGTACTTC	CASSLRETQYF
TRBV7-8	13	.	TRBJ2-7	.	TGTGCCAGCAGCTCCCGGACAGCCCGCGAGCAGTACTTC	CASSSRTAREQYF
TRBV18	12	few	TRBJ1-3	TRBD1	TGTGCCAGCTCACCTTTACAGGGGGCCCTTTATTTT	CASSPLQGALYF
TRBV11-2	17	.	TRBJ1-1	.	TGTGCCAGCAGCTTACTGGGGGGTTCGGGTTTCGGGACGGAAGCTTTCTTT	CASSLLGGSGFGTEAFF
TRBV27	15	few	TRBJ1-2	TRBD1	TGTGCCAGCAGTTCCCCGGACAGGGAGGGGGATGGCTACACCTTC	CASSSPDREGDGYTF
TRBV7-9	13	.	TRBJ2-1	.	TGTTCCAGCAGCGGGACAGCCTACAATGAGCAGTTCTTC	CSSSGTAYNEQFF
TRBV5-4	15	.	TRBJ2-4	TRBD2	TGTGCCAGCAGCTTGGGAGGGAGCGGGGGAAACATTCAGTACTTC	CASSLGGSGGNIQYF
TRBV5-1	16	few	TRBJ2-1	TRBD2	TGCGCCAGCAGCTTGGGGCTAGCGGGAGCCGCCAATGAGCAGTTCTTC	CASSLGLAGAANEQFF
TRBV5-8	12	.	TRBJ1-5	.	TGTGCCAGCGACTTCCCAGCACAGCCCCAGCATTTT	CASDFPAQPQHF
TRBV9	18	.	TRBJ2-6	.	TGTGCCAGCAGCGTAGCCCCCTCCACAGGAGCTGGGGCCAACGTCCTGACTTTC	CASSVAPSTGAGANVLTF
TRBV27	15	few	TRBJ2-2	.	TGTGCCAGCAGTGCGCCCCACAGTAGAACCGGGGAGCTGTTTTTT	CASSAPHSRTGELFF
TRBV6-1	14	.	TRBJ2-3	TRBD1	TGTGCCAGCGGGGGACAGGGACTCTCAGATACGCAGTATTTT	CASGGQGLSDTQYF
TRBV4-3	17	.	TRBJ2-2	TRBD2	TGCGCCAGCAGCCAAGATATACTAGCGGGGTACACCGGGGAGCTGTTTTTT	CASSQDILAGYTGELFF
TRBV7-2	12	.	TRBJ2-7	TRBD2	TGTGCCAGCAGCTTCAACGGGAGGGACGCGTACTTC	CASSFNGRDAYF
TRBV28	15	.	TRBJ1-5	.	TGTGCCAGCAAGATCTTCTGGGGGGGCAATCAGCCCCAGCATTTT	CASKIFWGGNQPQHF
TRBV7-2	16	.	TRBJ1-2	.	TGTGCCAGCAGCCCTACAGGGTCCTTGGGTAACTATGGCTACACCTTC	CASSPTGSLGNYGYTF
TRBV11-3	11	.	TRBJ2-1	.	TGTGCCAGCAGCTCGGGACAAAAGCAGTTCTTC	CASSSGQKQFF